A single T cell receptor (beta chain) is shown here with its context. It lacks a known antigen. Base qualities were left out, and no much larger clone turns up one base away. CDR1 and CDR2 are drawn from the germline V gene (reference sequence): MNHEY, SMNVEV. The CDR3 measures 14 amino acids from cysteine to phenylalanine. Here the CDR3 DNA is all that survives: 42 bases in frame from base 1. Trimmed from V: 5 bases; trimmed from J: 7 bases; junction bases lacking a gene match: 9. TCRbeta CDR3 regions were amplified from genomic DNA by means of the immunoSEQ Assay, a bias-controlled multiplex PCR. As for the original processing: Nucleated cell counts per sample were estimated from amplification of reference gene primers within the assay. To quantify the absolute abundance of each unique TCRbeta CDR3 rearrangement, sequence reads were collapsed and filtered. Productive Simpson clonality was computed per sample as the square root of Simpson's diversity index over productive rearrangements. TCRdb took over this immuneACCESS table, retaining in-frame rearrangements with V and J assigned. Such tables are incomplete; in checked studies, under half of the missing clones stem from an unresolved V gene, and the remainder is unexplained. D and trimming were read from the DNA, whereas the V and J calls and clone size are those reported in that table. The sample table shows 340,000 or so clones, and roughly 85% are seen once. Approximately 4% of the sample is held by the ten biggest clonotypes.

In the prospective study, participants were roughly 18 to 89 years old, resided in 24 geographic areas of the United States, and were enrolled through a virtual design. In the prospective study, cohorts were assigned on the basis of participant-reported clinical history obtained from a screening survey and a study questionnaire. In the prospective study, whole blood, serum and a nasopharyngeal or oropharyngeal swab were collected from each participant by mobile phlebotomists. Additional blood draws and questionnaires over an approximately two-month period could optionally be provided by prospective study participants. Prospective study blood samples were shipped either frozen or at room temperature before DNA extraction. This sample was included in a study of blood T cell repertoires in COVID-19 (dated by TCRdb to 2018 to 2020). Study-level background: Samples from collaborators originated in the United States, Italy and Spain and spanned both the acute and convalescent phases of COVID-19. The prospective study material was composed of cDNA or gDNA derived from T cells, B-cell-depleted T cells, or PBMCs. Deeply sampled blood TCRbeta repertoires from subjects exposed to, actively infected with, or recovered from COVID-19 were included in the dataset. The repertoires were made available in a free public database intended to serve as a resource for research on the immune response to SARS-CoV-2. The samples were drawn from the first 160 participants of the ongoing ImmuneRACE study and from 1,254 subjects provided by 6 global collaborators. A de-identified subject ID, COVID-19 status, age in years and sex were almost always included in the sample metadata. Where HLA class I and class II types were available, the types were taken from metadata supplied by the sample provider, not from assay-based typing. Study-wide findings and limitations: Clinical and demographic metadata were provided uncurated, with the amount varying by source and participant.

The rearranged segments are TRBV27 and TRBJ1-1; 8 of the junction bases match TRBD1. This receptor was identified in a woman aged 40 to 50 with acute COVID-19. Sequencing was done on a sample of PBMCs or T cells enriched from blood (not recorded which). The DNA sequence reads TGTGCCAGCAGTAGTACCCAGGGGGCGAGTGAAGCTTTCTTT. It specifies CASSSTQGASEAFF.